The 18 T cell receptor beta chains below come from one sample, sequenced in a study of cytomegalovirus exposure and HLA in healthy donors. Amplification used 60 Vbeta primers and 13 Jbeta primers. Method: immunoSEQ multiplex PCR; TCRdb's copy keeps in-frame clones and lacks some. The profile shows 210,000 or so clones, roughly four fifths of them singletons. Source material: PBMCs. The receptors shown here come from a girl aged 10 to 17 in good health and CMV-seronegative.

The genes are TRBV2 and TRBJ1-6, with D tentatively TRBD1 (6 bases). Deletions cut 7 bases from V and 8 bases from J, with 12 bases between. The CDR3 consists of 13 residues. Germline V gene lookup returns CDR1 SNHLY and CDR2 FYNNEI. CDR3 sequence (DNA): TGTGCCAGCAATAACAGGGCGGATTCACCCCTCCACTTT. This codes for CASNNRADSPLHF.

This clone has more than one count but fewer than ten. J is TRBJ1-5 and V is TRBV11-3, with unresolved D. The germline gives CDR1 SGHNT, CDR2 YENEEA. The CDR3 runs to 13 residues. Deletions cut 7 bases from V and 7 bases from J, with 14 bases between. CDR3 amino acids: CASMAREGQPQHF. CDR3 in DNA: TGTGCCAGCATGGCGAGGGAGGGACAGCCCCAGCATTTT.

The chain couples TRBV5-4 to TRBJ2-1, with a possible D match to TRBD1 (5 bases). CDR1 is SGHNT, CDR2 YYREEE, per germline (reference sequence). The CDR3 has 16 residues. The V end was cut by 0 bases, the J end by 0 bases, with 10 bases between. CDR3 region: CASSLGGASSYNEQFF. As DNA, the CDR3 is TGTGCCAGCAGCTTGGGGGGCGCTAGCTCCTACAATGAGCAGTTCTTC. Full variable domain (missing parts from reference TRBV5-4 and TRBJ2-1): ETGVTQSPTHLIKTRGQQVTLRCSSQSGHNTVSWYQQALGQGPQFIFQYYREEENGRGNFPPRFSGLQFPNYSSELNVNALELDDSALYLCASSLGGASSYNEQFFGPGTRLTVL.

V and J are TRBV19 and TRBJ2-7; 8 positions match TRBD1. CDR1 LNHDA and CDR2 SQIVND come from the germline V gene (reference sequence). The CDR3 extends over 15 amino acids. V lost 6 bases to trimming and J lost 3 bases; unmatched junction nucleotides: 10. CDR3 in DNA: TGTGCCAGTAGCGTAACCGACAGGGGAGGCTACGAGCAGTACTTC. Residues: CASSVTDRGGYEQYF.

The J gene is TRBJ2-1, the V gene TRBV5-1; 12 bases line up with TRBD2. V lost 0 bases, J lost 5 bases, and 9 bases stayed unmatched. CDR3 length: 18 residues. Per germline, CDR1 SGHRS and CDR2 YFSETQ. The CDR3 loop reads CASSLALAGGPWHNEQFF. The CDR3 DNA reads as TGCGCCAGCAGCTTGGCCCTAGCGGGAGGGCCTTGGCACAATGAGCAGTTCTTC.

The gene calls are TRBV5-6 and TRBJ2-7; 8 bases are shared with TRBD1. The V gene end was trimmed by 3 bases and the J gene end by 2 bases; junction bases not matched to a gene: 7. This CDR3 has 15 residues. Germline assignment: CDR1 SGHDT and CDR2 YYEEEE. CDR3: CASSSRGLVAYEQYF. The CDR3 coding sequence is TGTGCCAGCAGCTCCAGGGGGCTGGTAGCCTACGAGCAGTACTTC.

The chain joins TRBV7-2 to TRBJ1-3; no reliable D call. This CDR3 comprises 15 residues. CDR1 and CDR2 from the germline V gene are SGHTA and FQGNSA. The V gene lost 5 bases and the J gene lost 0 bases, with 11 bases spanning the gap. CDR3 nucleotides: TGTGCCAGCAGCCCCCGACTGAGCTCTGGAAACACCATATATTTT. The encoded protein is CASSPRLSSGNTIYF.

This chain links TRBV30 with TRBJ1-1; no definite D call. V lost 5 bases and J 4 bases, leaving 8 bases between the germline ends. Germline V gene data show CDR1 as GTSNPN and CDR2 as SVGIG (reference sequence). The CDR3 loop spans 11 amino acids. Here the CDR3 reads CAWLLGTEAFF. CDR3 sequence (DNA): TGTGCCTGGTTACTCGGCACTGAAGCTTTCTTT.

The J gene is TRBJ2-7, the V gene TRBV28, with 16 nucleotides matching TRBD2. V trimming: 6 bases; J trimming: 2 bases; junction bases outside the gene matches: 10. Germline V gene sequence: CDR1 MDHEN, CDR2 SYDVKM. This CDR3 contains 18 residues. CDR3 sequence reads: CASSPGTSGRGPAYEQYF. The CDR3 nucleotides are TGTGCCAGCAGCCCCGGGACTAGCGGGAGGGGACCGGCCTACGAGCAGTACTTC. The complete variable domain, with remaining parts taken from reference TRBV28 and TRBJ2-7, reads DVKVTQSSRYLVKRTGEKVFLECVQDMDHENMFWYRQDPGLGLRLIYFSYDVKMKEKGDIPEGYSVSREKKERFSLILESASTNQTSMYLCASSPGTSGRGPAYEQYFGPGTRLTVT.

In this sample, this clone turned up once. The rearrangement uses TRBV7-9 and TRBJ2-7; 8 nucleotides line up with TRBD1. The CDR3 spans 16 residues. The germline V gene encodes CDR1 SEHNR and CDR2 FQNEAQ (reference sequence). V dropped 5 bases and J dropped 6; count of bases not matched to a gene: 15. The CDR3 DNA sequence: TGTGCCAGCAGCCCCGCCGGGACAGGTACGGTATCCGAGCAGTACTTC. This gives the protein CASSPAGTGTVSEQYF.

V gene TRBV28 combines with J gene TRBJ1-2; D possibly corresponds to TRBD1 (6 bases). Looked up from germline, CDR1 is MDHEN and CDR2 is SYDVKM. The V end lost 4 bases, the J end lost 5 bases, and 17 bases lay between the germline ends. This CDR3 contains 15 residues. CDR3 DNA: TGTGCCAGCAGTTCCCGGTCGAGGGGGTCTTATGGCTACACCTTC. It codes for CASSSRSRGSYGYTF.

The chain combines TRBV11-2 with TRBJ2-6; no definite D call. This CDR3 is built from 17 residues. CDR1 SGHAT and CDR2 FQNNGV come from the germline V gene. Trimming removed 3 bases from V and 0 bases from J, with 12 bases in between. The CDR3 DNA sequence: TGTGCCAGCAGCTTGGTCACTGTGAGCTCTGGGGCCAACGTCCTGACTTTC. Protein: CASSLVTVSSGANVLTF. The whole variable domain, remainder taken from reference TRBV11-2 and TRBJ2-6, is EAGVAQSPRYKIIEKRQSVAFWCNPISGHATLYWYQQILGQGPKLLIQFQNNGVVDDSQLPKDRFSAERLKGVDSTLKIQPAKLEDSAVYLCASSLVTVSSGANVLTFGAGSRLTVL.

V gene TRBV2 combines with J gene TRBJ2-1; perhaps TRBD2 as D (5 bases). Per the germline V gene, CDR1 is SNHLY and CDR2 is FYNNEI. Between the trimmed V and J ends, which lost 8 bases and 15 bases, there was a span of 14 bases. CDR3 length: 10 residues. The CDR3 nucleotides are TGTGCCAGCTCGCTAGCCACCCTGTTCTTC. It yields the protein CASSLATLFF.

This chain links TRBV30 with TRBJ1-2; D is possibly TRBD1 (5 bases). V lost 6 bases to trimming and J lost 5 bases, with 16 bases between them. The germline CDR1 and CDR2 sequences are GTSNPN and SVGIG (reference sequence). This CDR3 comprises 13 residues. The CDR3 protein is CACDSLGPYGYTF. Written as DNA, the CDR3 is TGTGCCTGCGACAGCCTGGGCCCATATGGCTACACCTTC. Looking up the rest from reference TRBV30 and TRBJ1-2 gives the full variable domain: SQTIHQWPATLVQPVGSPLSLECTVEGTSNPNLYWYRQAAGRGLQLLFYSVGIGQISSEVPQNLSASRPQDRQFILSSKKLLLSDSGFYLCACDSLGPYGYTFGSGTRLTVV.

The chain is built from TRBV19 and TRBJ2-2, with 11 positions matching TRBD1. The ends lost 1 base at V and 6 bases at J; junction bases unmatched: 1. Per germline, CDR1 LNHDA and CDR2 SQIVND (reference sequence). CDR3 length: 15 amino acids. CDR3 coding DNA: TGTGCCAGTAGTATAGGGACAGGGGGCGCCGGGGAGCTGTTTTTT. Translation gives CASSIGTGGAGELFF. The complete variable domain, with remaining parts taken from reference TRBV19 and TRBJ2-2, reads DGGITQSPKYLFRKEGQNVTLSCEQNLNHDAMYWYRQDPGQGLRLIYYSQIVNDFQKGDIAEGYSVSREKKESFPLTVTSAQKNPTAFYLCASSIGTGGAGELFFGEGSRLTVL.

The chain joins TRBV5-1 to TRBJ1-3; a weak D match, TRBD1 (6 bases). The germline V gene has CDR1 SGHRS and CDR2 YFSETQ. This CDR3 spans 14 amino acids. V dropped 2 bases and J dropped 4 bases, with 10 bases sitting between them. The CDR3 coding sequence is TGCGCCAGCAGCTTTGTTGGACAGGGAAACACCATATATTTT. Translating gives CASSFVGQGNTIYF.

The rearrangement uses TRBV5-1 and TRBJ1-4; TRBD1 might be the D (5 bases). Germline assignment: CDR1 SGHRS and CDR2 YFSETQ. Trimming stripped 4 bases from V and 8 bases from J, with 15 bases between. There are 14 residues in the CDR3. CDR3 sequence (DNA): TGCGCCAGCAGCCTGGAGCGCGGGGGAGAAAAACTGTTTTTT. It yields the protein CASSLERGGEKLFF.

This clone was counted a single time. The CDR3, as DNA: TGTGCCATAGACCCTAGCGATACGGGGGGCCCCAGCTATGGCTACACCTTC. It codes for CAIDPSDTGGPSYGYTF. This chain links TRBV28 with TRBJ1-2, with D possibly being TRBD1 (6 bases). CDR3 length: 17 residues. Between the trimmed V and J ends, which lost 10 bases and 4 bases, there was a span of 28 bases. Germline assignment: CDR1 MDHEN and CDR2 SYDVKM.